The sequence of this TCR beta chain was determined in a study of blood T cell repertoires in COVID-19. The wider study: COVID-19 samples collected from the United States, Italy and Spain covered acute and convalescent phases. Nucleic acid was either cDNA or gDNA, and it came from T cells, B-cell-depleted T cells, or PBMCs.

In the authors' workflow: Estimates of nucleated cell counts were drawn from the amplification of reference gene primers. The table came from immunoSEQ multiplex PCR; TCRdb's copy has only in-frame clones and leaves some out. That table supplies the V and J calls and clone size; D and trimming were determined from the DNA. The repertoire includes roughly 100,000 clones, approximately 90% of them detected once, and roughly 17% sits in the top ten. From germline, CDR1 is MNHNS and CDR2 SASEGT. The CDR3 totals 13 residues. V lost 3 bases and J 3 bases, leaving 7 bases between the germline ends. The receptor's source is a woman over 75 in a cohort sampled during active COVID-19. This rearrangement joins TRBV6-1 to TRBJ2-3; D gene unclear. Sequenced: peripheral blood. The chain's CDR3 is CASSDQNTDTQYF. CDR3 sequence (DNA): TGTGCCAGCAGTGACCAAAATACAGATACGCAGTATTTT.